The next 7 T cell receptor beta chains were all read from a single sample in a study of T cell responses to AZD1222 COVID-19 vaccine. Assay used: immunoSEQ multiplex PCR; TCRdb lists only in-frame clones, some missing. Of about 180,000 clones in the sample, around 90% were seen once. The sequenced sample was peripheral blood, obtained on day 0 of AZD1222 vaccination. These receptors all come from an adult in good health.

CDR3 DNA sequence: TGTGCCAGCAGCTTAGTCCCGCAATCAGGAGATACGCAGTATTTT. It translates to CASSLVPQSGDTQYF. This sequence joins TRBV11-2 and TRBJ2-3, with no clear D. Germline CDR1 SGHAT, CDR2 FQNNGV. The CDR3 loop spans 15 amino acids. The V gene lost 1 base and the J gene lost 5 bases, with 13 bases spanning the gap.

The chain uses TRBV29-1 and TRBJ2-1; 9 nucleotides align to TRBD2. CDR1 is SQVTM and CDR2 is ANQGSEA in the germline V gene. The CDR3 consists of 15 residues. V shed 6 bases, J shed 1 base, and the junction held 7 bases outside the gene matches. In nucleotides, the CDR3 is TGCAGCGTGTCCGGGACTAGCCTATCCTACAATGAGCAGTTCTTC. Translating gives CSVSGTSLSYNEQFF.

Only a few counts were recorded for this clone. The rearrangement joins TRBV28 to TRBJ1-6; TRBD1 might be the D (6 bases). From germline, CDR1 is MDHEN and CDR2 SYDVKM. Deletions cut 5 bases from V and 4 bases from J, with 9 bases between. The CDR3 extends over 14 amino acids. The CDR3 sequence: CASSDTGYNSPLHF. CDR3 DNA: TGTGCCAGCAGTGATACAGGGTATAATTCACCCCTCCACTTT.

This chain connects TRBV24-1 to TRBJ1-2, with D tentatively TRBD1 (6 bases). Germline values: CDR1 KGHDR, CDR2 SFDVKD. CDR3 length: 18 residues. Trimming pared 1 base from V and 5 bases from J, leaving 22 bases between. The CDR3 sequence is CATSDFGGLTKATYGYTF. The CDR3 bases are TGTGCCACCAGTGATTTCGGGGGCCTGACCAAGGCAACTTATGGCTACACCTTC.

V gene TRBV5-1 combines with J gene TRBJ2-1, with 8 bases aligning to TRBD2. This CDR3 spans 15 amino acids. Per the germline V gene, CDR1 is SGHRS and CDR2 is YFSETQ. The J segment lost 6 bases and the V segment lost 4 bases, leaving 9 bases of the junction unmatched. The CDR3 spells CASSDGTSRTNEQFF. The CDR3 bases are TGCGCCAGCAGCGACGGGACTAGTCGGACCAATGAGCAGTTCTTC.

CDR3: CASSSGGWNSPLHF. CDR3 sequence (DNA): TGTGCCAGCAGCTCCGGGGGTTGGAATTCACCCCTCCACTTT. The chain carries TRBV7-2 and TRBJ1-6, with D maybe TRBD1 (5 bases). The germline V gene encodes CDR1 SGHTA and CDR2 FQGNSA. This CDR3 contains 14 residues. Trimming removed 4 bases from V and 7 bases from J, with 11 bases in between.

This chain joins TRBV18 and TRBJ2-5, with TRBD1 matching over 11 bases. CDR3 length: 14 amino acids. The ends lost 5 bases at V and 5 bases at J; junction bases unmatched: 4. Germline CDR1 reads KGHSH; CDR2 reads LQKENI. For the CDR3, the DNA is TGTGCCAGCTCAAGGGACAGGGGGTCGGAGACCCAGTACTTC. Protein sequence: CASSRDRGSETQYF.